This T cell receptor (beta chain) was identified during a study of T cell responses to AZD1222 COVID-19 vaccine. Study observations and caveats: Reportedly, nearly half the spike-specific TCRs target unmutated variant regions. With two AZD1222 doses given, Spike-specific TCR breadth and depth both rose. Researchers report vaccine-associated CD4 TCRs spanning spike, with dominance at 160-218 and 743-854. AZD1222 recipients seropositive at baseline numbered only six.

As concerns this clone: The antigen remains undetermined.

The repertoire was sequenced with immunoSEQ multiplex PCR; TCRdb's copy has only in-frame clones and lacks some. The sample carries 90,000 to 120,000 clones, about 85% recorded once. This CDR3 contains 13 residues. V lost 2 bases, J lost 0 bases, and 2 bases lay in between. The TCR sequence derives from an adult who received the AZD1222 COVID-19 vaccine. Sequenced material: peripheral blood, taken 28 days after the second AZD1222 dose. The chain employs TRBV12-3 or TRBV12-4 and TRBJ1-5; D is uncertain. CDR3 sequence (DNA): TGTGCCAGCAGTTTATCTAGCAATCAGCCCCAGCATTTT. It translates to CASSLSSNQPQHF.